The source of this T cell receptor beta chain is a study of PD-L1 blockade in urothelial cancer. This sample's time point: pretreatment peripheral blood. Locally advanced or metastatic urothelial carcinoma was diagnosed in the patients. CDR3 length: 13 amino acids. Between the trimmed V and J ends, which lost 5 bases and 4 bases, there was a span of 9 bases. Germline V gene sequence: CDR1 MNHEY, CDR2 SMNVEV (reference sequence). Synthetic analogs of TCR templates were spiked into every PCR. Only in-frame clones appear in the TCRdb table, and some are missing; sequencing was by immunoSEQ multiplex PCR. The sample includes tens of thousands of clones, roughly 90% of them seen just once.

Here the sequenced sample was PBMCs, taken around atezolizumab (anti-PD-L1) treatment. The TCR comes from an older man with urothelial cancer. This chain joins TRBV27 and TRBJ2-1; D perhaps matches TRBD1 (5 bases). DNA for the CDR3: TGTGCCAGCAGTATGACAGATTACAATGAGCAGTTCTTC. Protein: CASSMTDYNEQFF.